This is a list of T cell receptor beta chains from one sample in a study of long-term antiretroviral therapy in people with HIV. Produced via immunoSEQ multiplex PCR; TCRdb's table is partial and in-frame only. This table has about 33,000 clones, more than 60% appearing once. This specimen consisted of unsorted PBMCs, obtained 2 years after starting antiretroviral therapy. All receptors derive from a woman between 45 and 65 years old with HIV. The CDR3 runs from the conserved cysteine through the conserved F or W. The order of the fields is clone size, V gene, D gene, J gene, CDR3 protein, CDR3 DNA. The D gene is left open where the match is weak. Clone size is stated in some rows and not others, as once, few, many or a class when expanded.

clone size: -; V gene: TRBV27; D gene: -; J gene: TRBJ2-7; CDR3 protein: CASSAGSGSSYEQYF; CDR3 DNA: TGTGCCAGCAGCGCGGGGAGCGGCAGCTCCTACGAGCAGTACTTC
clone size: -; V gene: TRBV5-1; D gene: TRBD1; J gene: TRBJ2-7; CDR3 protein: CASSKGQAYEQYF; CDR3 DNA: TGCGCCAGCAGCAAGGGACAGGCCTACGAGCAGTACTTC
clone size: -; V gene: TRBV5-1; D gene: -; J gene: TRBJ2-1; CDR3 protein: CASSFQSSYNEQFF; CDR3 DNA: TGCGCCAGCAGCTTCCAGAGCTCCTACAATGAGCAGTTCTTC
clone size: -; V gene: TRBV28; D gene: TRBD1; J gene: TRBJ1-3; CDR3 protein: CASSLGTGIVGTIYF; CDR3 DNA: TGTGCCAGCAGTTTGGGGACAGGGATTGTTGGCACCATATATTTT
clone size: -; V gene: TRBV30; D gene: -; J gene: TRBJ2-7; CDR3 protein: CAWSAQAPTKRTYEQYF; CDR3 DNA: TGTGCCTGGAGCGCCCAAGCGCCTACCAAAAGGACCTACGAGCAGTACTTC
clone size: -; V gene: TRBV2; D gene: TRBD1; J gene: TRBJ2-5; CDR3 protein: CASRGTVNQETQYF; CDR3 DNA: TGTGCCAGCAGAGGGACAGTAAACCAAGAGACCCAGTACTTC
clone size: -; V gene: TRBV30; D gene: TRBD1; J gene: TRBJ1-1; CDR3 protein: CAWSPRQGVNTEAFF; CDR3 DNA: TGTGCCTGGAGTCCCAGACAGGGCGTGAACACTGAAGCTTTCTTT
clone size: -; V gene: TRBV30; D gene: -; J gene: TRBJ1-2; CDR3 protein: CAWSNPPEGSSYGYTF; CDR3 DNA: TGTGCCTGGAGTAACCCACCGGAGGGGTCGTCCTATGGCTACACCTTC
clone size: once; V gene: TRBV5-1; D gene: -; J gene: TRBJ1-2; CDR3 protein: CASSGQGFSNGYTF; CDR3 DNA: TGCGCCAGCAGCGGCCAGGGTTTCTCTAATGGCTACACCTTC
clone size: -; V gene: TRBV29-1; D gene: TRBD1; J gene: TRBJ2-7; CDR3 protein: CSPDGTGKTYEQYF; CDR3 DNA: TGCAGCCCAGATGGGACAGGAAAAACCTACGAGCAGTACTTC
clone size: -; V gene: TRBV7-9; D gene: -; J gene: TRBJ2-7; CDR3 protein: CASSSRYEQYF; CDR3 DNA: TGTGCCAGCAGCTCGCGCTACGAGCAGTACTTC
clone size: -; V gene: TRBV27; D gene: TRBD1; J gene: TRBJ2-7; CDR3 protein: CASSFWDRRYEQYF; CDR3 DNA: TGTGCCAGCAGTTTCTGGGACAGACGGTACGAGCAGTACTTC
clone size: few; V gene: TRBV9; D gene: TRBD1; J gene: TRBJ2-6; CDR3 protein: CASSVGDRANSGANVLTF; CDR3 DNA: TGTGCCAGCAGCGTGGGGGACAGGGCCAACTCTGGGGCCAACGTCCTGACTTTC
clone size: few; V gene: TRBV2; D gene: -; J gene: TRBJ1-3; CDR3 protein: CASSEGGLGGNTIYF; CDR3 DNA: TGTGCCAGCAGTGAAGGGGGCCTAGGAGGAAACACCATATATTTT
clone size: -; V gene: TRBV29-1; D gene: -; J gene: TRBJ2-2; CDR3 protein: CSVANTGELFF; CDR3 DNA: TGCAGCGTTGCTAACACCGGGGAGCTGTTTTTT
clone size: -; V gene: TRBV19; D gene: TRBD2; J gene: TRBJ2-3; CDR3 protein: CASSRLAGGSTDTQYF; CDR3 DNA: TGTGCCAGTAGTCGACTAGCGGGGGGTTCCACAGATACGCAGTATTTT
clone size: -; V gene: TRBV11-2; D gene: -; J gene: TRBJ1-2; CDR3 protein: CASSPLGGYYGYTF; CDR3 DNA: TGTGCCAGCAGCCCGCTCGGGGGCTATTATGGCTACACCTTC
clone size: -; V gene: TRBV12-5; D gene: TRBD2; J gene: TRBJ2-3; CDR3 protein: CATKADGGGSTDTQYF; CDR3 DNA: TGTGCTACCAAGGCGGATGGCGGGGGTAGCACAGATACGCAGTATTTT
clone size: -; V gene: TRBV7-2; D gene: -; J gene: TRBJ2-1; CDR3 protein: CASSLEGLPEEQFF; CDR3 DNA: TGTGCCAGCAGCTTAGAAGGTTTGCCGGAAGAGCAGTTCTTC
clone size: -; V gene: TRBV5-6; D gene: -; J gene: TRBJ2-7; CDR3 protein: CASSLGAGPYEQYF; CDR3 DNA: TGTGCCAGCAGCTTGGGCGCAGGACCCTACGAGCAGTACTTC
clone size: -; V gene: TRBV7-3; D gene: -; J gene: TRBJ1-1; CDR3 protein: CASSLGRGRDTEAFF; CDR3 DNA: TGTGCCAGCAGCTTAGGTAGGGGTAGGGACACTGAAGCTTTCTTT
clone size: -; V gene: TRBV5-1; D gene: -; J gene: TRBJ2-3; CDR3 protein: CASSLQGTDTQYF; CDR3 DNA: TGCGCCAGCAGCCTACAGGGAACAGATACGCAGTATTTT
clone size: once; V gene: TRBV7-9; D gene: -; J gene: TRBJ2-3; CDR3 protein: CASSPTGRRGTDTQYF; CDR3 DNA: TGTGCCAGCAGCCCGACAGGGCGGAGGGGCACAGATACGCAGTATTTT
clone size: -; V gene: TRBV6-1; D gene: -; J gene: TRBJ1-3; CDR3 protein: CASQVGRGNTIYF; CDR3 DNA: TGTGCCAGCCAAGTTGGCCGTGGAAACACCATATATTTT
clone size: -; V gene: TRBV5-4; D gene: TRBD2; J gene: TRBJ2-7; CDR3 protein: CASSLFSSGGLYEQYF; CDR3 DNA: TGTGCCAGCAGCTTGTTTAGTAGCGGGGGGTTGTACGAGCAGTACTTC
clone size: -; V gene: TRBV4-1; D gene: -; J gene: TRBJ2-7; CDR3 protein: CASSLTGTFGYEQYF; CDR3 DNA: TGCGCCAGCAGTCTTACCGGGACATTCGGGTACGAGCAGTACTTC